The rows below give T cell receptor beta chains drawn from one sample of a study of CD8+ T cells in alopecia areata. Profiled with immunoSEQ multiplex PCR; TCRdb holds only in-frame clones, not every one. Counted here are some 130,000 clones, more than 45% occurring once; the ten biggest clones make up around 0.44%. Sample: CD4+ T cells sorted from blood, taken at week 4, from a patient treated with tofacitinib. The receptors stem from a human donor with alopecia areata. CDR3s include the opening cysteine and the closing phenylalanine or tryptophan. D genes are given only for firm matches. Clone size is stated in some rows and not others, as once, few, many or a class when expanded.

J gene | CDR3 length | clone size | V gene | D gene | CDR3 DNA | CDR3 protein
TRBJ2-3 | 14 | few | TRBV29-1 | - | TGCAGCGTCCCAGGAATAGTAGGTACAGATACGCAGTATTTT | CSVPGIVGTDTQYF
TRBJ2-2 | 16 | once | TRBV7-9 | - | TGTGCCAGCAGCTCGCGGGCGACAGGCTACACCGGGGAGCTGTTTTTT | CASSSRATGYTGELFF
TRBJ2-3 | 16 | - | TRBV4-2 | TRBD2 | TGTGCCAGCAGCCAACTCAGCGGGATGGATGCAGATACGCAGTATTTT | CASSQLSGMDADTQYF
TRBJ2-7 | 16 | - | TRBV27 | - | TGTGCCAGCAGTCCGGAGGGCGGGCGTATCTCCTACGAGCAGTACTTC | CASSPEGGRISYEQYF
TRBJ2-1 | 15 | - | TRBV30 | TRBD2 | TGTGCCTGGAACCAACTAGCGGGAGCATCCAATGAGCAGTTCTTC | CAWNQLAGASNEQFF
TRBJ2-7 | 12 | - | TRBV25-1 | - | TGTGCCAGCCGGCAGAGTTCCTACGAGCAGTACTTC | CASRQSSYEQYF
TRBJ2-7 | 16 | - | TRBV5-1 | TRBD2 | TGCGCCAGCAGCTCCCCGACTAGCCCCCTGCCGGTCGAGCAGTACTTC | CASSSPTSPLPVEQYF
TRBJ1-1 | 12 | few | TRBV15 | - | TGTGCCACCAGCAGTGCAGGGATAGGAGCTTTCTTT | CATSSAGIGAFF
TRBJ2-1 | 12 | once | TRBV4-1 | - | TGCGCCAGCAGCCAGCGCATGAATGAGCAGTTCTTC | CASSQRMNEQFF
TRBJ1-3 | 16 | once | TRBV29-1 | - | TGCAGCGCCGCTCGGGCCAGTGACCCCTCTGGAAACACCATATATTTT | CSAARASDPSGNTIYF
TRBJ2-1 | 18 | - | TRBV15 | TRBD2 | TGTGCCACCAGCCTAGGGCCGGGACTAGCAACGACGTACAATGAGCAGTTCTTC | CATSLGPGLATTYNEQFF
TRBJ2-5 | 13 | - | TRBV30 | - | TGTGCCTGGTTACAGCACAGGGATAAGACCCAGTACTTC | CAWLQHRDKTQYF
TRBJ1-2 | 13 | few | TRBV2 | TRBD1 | TGTGCCACAAGACAGGGCCCGGGGTATGGCTACACCTTC | CATRQGPGYGYTF
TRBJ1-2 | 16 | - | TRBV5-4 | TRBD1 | TGTGCCAGCAGCATCAAGGGACAGTGGGCTAACTATGGCTACACCTTC | CASSIKGQWANYGYTF
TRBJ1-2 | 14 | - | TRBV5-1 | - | TGCGCCAGCAGCTTGGGGGACGGTAACTATGGCTACACCTTC | CASSLGDGNYGYTF
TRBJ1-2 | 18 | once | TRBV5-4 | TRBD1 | TGTGCCAGCAGCTTGCTCTTGACAGGGGATGCCCCTAACTATGGCTACACCTTC | CASSLLLTGDAPNYGYTF
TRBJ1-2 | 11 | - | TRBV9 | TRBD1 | TGTGCCAGCAGCCACAGGGGCGGCTACACCTTC | CASSHRGGYTF
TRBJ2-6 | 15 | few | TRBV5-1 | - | TGCGCCAGCAGCTTTGGGGATCAGGGGGCCAACGTCCTGACTTTC | CASSFGDQGANVLTF
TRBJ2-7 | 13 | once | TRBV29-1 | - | TGCAGCGTCCTGACTTCCAGGGCCTACGAGCAGTACTTC | CSVLTSRAYEQYF
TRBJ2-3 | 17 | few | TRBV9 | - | TGTGCCAGCAGCCCTCGAGGGAGTCCCCAAGGTGGAGATACGCAGTATTTT | CASSPRGSPQGGDTQYF
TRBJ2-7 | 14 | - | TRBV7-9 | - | TGTGCCAGCAGCTCGAACAGGGAATCCTACGAGCAGTACTTC | CASSSNRESYEQYF
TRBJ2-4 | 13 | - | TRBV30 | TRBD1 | TGTGCCTGGAGTGTAGGACAGGCAAACATTCAGTACTTC | CAWSVGQANIQYF
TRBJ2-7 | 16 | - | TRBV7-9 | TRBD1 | TGTGCCAGCAGCCTTCGATACGGACAGGGTGGGTTCGAGCAGTACTTC | CASSLRYGQGGFEQYF
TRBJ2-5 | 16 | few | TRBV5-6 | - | TGTGCCAGCAGCTTAGTCCGGGCCTTGTACCAAGAGACCCAGTACTTC | CASSLVRALYQETQYF
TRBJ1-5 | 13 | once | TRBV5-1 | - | TGCGCCAGCAGCTTGGGCCAGGGCTCGTCCCAGCATTTT | CASSLGQGSSQHF
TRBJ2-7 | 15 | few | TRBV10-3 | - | TGTGCCATCAGTGAGTCGAGCGGACATTCCTACGAGCAGTACTTC | CAISESSGHSYEQYF
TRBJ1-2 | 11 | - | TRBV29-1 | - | TGCAGCGTTGAAGCCTTCTATGCCTACACCTTC | CSVEAFYAYTF
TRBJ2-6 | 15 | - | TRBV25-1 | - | TGTGCCAGCAGTGATTGGGCGACTGGGGCCAACGTCCTGACTTTC | CASSDWATGANVLTF
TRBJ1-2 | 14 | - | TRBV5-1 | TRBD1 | TGCGCCAGCAGCTTGGGACAGGGCAACTATGGCTACACCTTC | CASSLGQGNYGYTF
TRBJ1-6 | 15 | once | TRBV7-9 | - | TGTGCCACCCAGGCAGTGAGCTCCTATAATTCACCCCTCCACTTT | CATQAVSSYNSPLHF
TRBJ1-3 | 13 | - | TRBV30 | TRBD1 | TGTGCCTGCAAACAGGGGGCTGGAAACACCATATATTTT | CACKQGAGNTIYF
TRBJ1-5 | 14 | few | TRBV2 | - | TGTGCCAGCGCTGTGCGTGGGGGCGATCAGCCCCAGCATTTT | CASAVRGGDQPQHF
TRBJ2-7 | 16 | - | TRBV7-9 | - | TGTGCCAGCAGCTTAGCCATTGGCAGGGGAGGATACGAGCAGTACTTC | CASSLAIGRGGYEQYF
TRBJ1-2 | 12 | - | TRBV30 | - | TGTGCCTGGAGTGTACTCGGCTATGGCTACACCTTC | CAWSVLGYGYTF
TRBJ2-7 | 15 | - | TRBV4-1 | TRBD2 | TGCGCCAGCAGCCAAGATAGGAGCGGGGTATACGAGCAGTACTTC | CASSQDRSGVYEQYF
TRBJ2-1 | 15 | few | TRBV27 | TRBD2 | TGTGCCAGCAGTTTATCCGGACTAGCGGTGAATGAGCAGTTCTTC | CASSLSGLAVNEQFF
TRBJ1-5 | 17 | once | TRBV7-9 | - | TGTGCCAGCAGCCCCCAGGGAGTCCCGGGGGGCAATCAGCCCCAGCATTTT | CASSPQGVPGGNQPQHF
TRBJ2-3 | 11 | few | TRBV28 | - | TGTGCCAGCAGTTTAAGGTACACGCAGTATTTT | CASSLRYTQYF
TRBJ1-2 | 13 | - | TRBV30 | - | TGTGCCTGGAGTGTACTTTCCAACGCTGGCTACACCTTC | CAWSVLSNAGYTF